The 10 T cell receptor beta chains below come from one sample, sequenced in a study of T cell repertoires in cytomegalovirus infection. These receptors' antigens are unknown. TCRdb fed the reads into MiXCR, producing one record per CDR3 protein. Seen here are hundreds of thousands of distinct CDR3 sequences, about 33% observed once, and the top ten hold roughly 12%. The starting material was cultured CD8+ T cells from PBMCs, obtained from culture after CMV antigen stimulation. The receptor set was obtained from a human donor in good health (CMV status not recorded). Some clones in this sample may be carry-over from other donors' samples.

A few counts support this clonotype. The chain has TRBV4-2 and TRBJ2-3, with D perhaps being TRBD1 or TRBD2 (5 bases each). Trimming stripped 2 bases from V and 0 bases from J, with 12 bases between. The CDR3 is 16 amino acids. Germline CDR1 and CDR2: LGHNA and YNFKEQ. The CDR3 loop is CASSQRGAVSTDTQYF. The CDR3 region has the DNA TGTGCCAGCAGCCAAAGGGGAGCGGTGAGCACAGATACGCAGTATTTT.

V is TRBV28 and J is TRBJ2-3; 11 nucleotides line up with TRBD2. The CDR3 sequence is 16 residues long. Trimming cost V 7 bases and J 1 base; bases outside gene matches: 7. Germline CDR1 reads MDHEN; CDR2 reads SYDVKM. The CDR3 DNA reads TGTGCCAGCACCTCTAGCGGGGGGTATCGCACAGATACGCAGTATTTT. This translates into CASTSSGGYRTDTQYF.

The CDR3 bases are TGTGCCAGCAGTTTTTCAACCCCCGGACAGGGGGGTCCCTACGAGCAGTACTTC. Translated, it gives CASSFSTPGQGGPYEQYF. This chain links TRBV27 with TRBJ2-7; 10 bases agree with TRBD1. This CDR3 region has 18 residues. Germline lookup yields CDR1 MNHEY and CDR2 SMNVEV (reference sequence). Trimming cost V 3 bases and J 2 bases; bases outside gene matches: 13.

Comments on this clonotype: The CDR3 does not close with the conserved phenylalanine or tryptophan, likely indicating a read error. The rearrangement joins TRBV6-6 to TRBJ1-5; D is uncertain. CDR3 size: 14 residues. V lost 0 bases and J 6 bases, leaving 9 bases between the germline ends. Germline V CDR1 and CDR2: MNHNY, SVGAGI (reference sequence). CDR3 protein: CASSYSGGGQPQHS. The CDR3 DNA reads TGTGCCAGCAGTTACTCAGGTGGAGGTCAGCCCCAGCATTCT.

On this clonotype itself: A read error may explain this, as a much larger clone is one base away. CDR3 bases: TGTGCCACCAATCGAGGAATCAATCAGCCCAAGCATTTT. Amino acid sequence: CATNRGINQPKHF. The chain combines TRBV6-1 with TRBJ1-5, with unresolved D. The CDR3 is 13 residues long. Germline V lookup: CDR1 MNHNS, CDR2 SASEGT.

This clonotype was found a few times. This rearrangement joins TRBV20-1 to TRBJ1-2; 9 nucleotides match TRBD1. Per the germline V gene, CDR1 is DFQATT and CDR2 is SNEGSKA (reference sequence). V was pared by 4 bases and J by 4 bases, with 7 bases of the junction left unmatched. The CDR3 covers 14 residues. The CDR3 DNA reads TGCAGTGCTATCCGGGACAGGGCCCCCTATGGCTACACCTTC. As protein: CSAIRDRAPYGYTF.

The chain is built from TRBV24-1 and TRBJ2-1; D tentatively reads TRBD1 or TRBD2 (5 bases each). CDR1 is KGHDR, CDR2 SFDVKD, per germline. Trimming removed 0 bases from V and 1 base from J, with 9 bases in between. CDR3 length equals 16 residues. The DNA of the CDR3 is TGTGCCACCAGTGATTTGGGGGACGGGTCCTACAATGAGCAGTTCTTC. Translation gives CATSDLGDGSYNEQFF.

This chain uses TRBV12-3 or TRBV12-4 with TRBJ2-1, with 7 bases aligning to TRBD1. This CDR3 region has 16 residues. V trimming: 5 bases; J trimming: 5 bases; junction bases outside the gene matches: 12. The CDR3 region is CASSPLNRGGNNEQFF. Written as DNA, the CDR3 is TGTGCCAGCAGTCCGTTAAACAGGGGCGGAAACAATGAGCAGTTCTTC.

The chain employs TRBV12-3 or TRBV12-4 and TRBJ2-7, with 7 bases fitting TRBD1. The length of the CDR3 is 14 residues. V lost 5 bases, J lost 6 bases, and 10 bases stayed unmatched. The CDR3 protein is CASSLTGRTGEQYF. The CDR3 DNA follows: TGTGCCAGCAGTCTGACAGGGAGAACGGGCGAGCAGTACTTC.

This clonotype was recorded a few times. The CDR3 DNA is TGTGCCAGCACCCCCGAGGCAGATTATGCTAGCACAGATACGCAGTATTTT. Translation gives CASTPEADYASTDTQYF. J is TRBJ2-3 and V is TRBV9; no firm D call. Germline CDR1 is SGDLS and CDR2 is YYNGEE. This CDR3 has 17 residues. The ends were cut back, 6 bases at V and 0 bases at J, with 20 bases in the middle.